The clone carrying this T cell receptor beta chain turned up a few times. Its target is not known. Germline CDR1 is DFQATT and CDR2 is SNEGSKA (reference sequence). The CDR3 consists of 15 residues. Trimming cost V 5 bases and J 5 bases; bases outside gene matches: 9. These data are taken from a study of response to subunit inactivated influenza vaccine. Study results and caveats: Each seasonal influenza vaccination, the authors suggested, recruits few new T cells.

TCRdb analysed the RT-PCR reads with MiXCR anew, one entry per CDR3 protein. The data show 500,000 to 750,000 distinct CDR3 sequences, around 15% seen once. The TCR sequence derives from a man between 45 and 60 years old who received an inactivated influenza vaccine. The material sequenced was PBMCs from blood, taken 11 to 12 days after vaccination. The genes are TRBV20-1 and TRBJ2-5, with TRBD2 matching 12 bases. This CDR3 is CSAGATSGRRETQYF. As DNA, the CDR3 is TGCAGTGCTGGAGCTACTAGCGGGAGGCGGGAGACCCAGTACTTC.